The 6 T cell receptor beta chains below all came from one sample that was sequenced in a study of blood T cell repertoires in COVID-19 (dated by TCRdb to 2020 to 2021). To prepare the library, the immunoSEQ multiplex PCR assay was applied. TCRdb re-hosts the immuneACCESS table, in-frame sequences only. Its copies lack some clones; in the studies checked, an unresolved V gene accounts for under half of them, and the cause for the rest is not known. The sample table shows around 250,000 clones, and about four fifths are seen once. Roughly 2% of the sample goes to the ten largest clones. Sequences were obtained from peripheral blood. The receptors stem from a man aged 30 to 45 who had recovered from COVID-19.

J is TRBJ1-6 and V is TRBV7-3, with D possibly being TRBD1 (5 bases). The V and J ends lost 2 bases and 14 bases respectively, with 16 bases between them. This CDR3 has 14 residues. The germline V gene encodes CDR1 SGHTA and CDR2 FQGTGA. CDR3 bases: TGTGCCAGCAGCTTAGGGGCTGGGGTGGGATCCCTCCACTTT. It specifies CASSLGAGVGSLHF.

The chain employs TRBV11-2 and TRBJ2-2; the match to TRBD2 covers 8 bases. The germline V gene has CDR1 SGHAT and CDR2 FQNNGV. The CDR3 totals 16 residues. V shed 5 bases, J shed 0 bases, and the junction held 5 bases outside the gene matches. The CDR3 coding sequence is TGTGCCAGCAGCCCAAGCGGGGGCCCGAACACCGGGGAGCTGTTTTTT. Protein product: CASSPSGGPNTGELFF.

This sequence joins TRBV19 and TRBJ2-1; 10 nucleotides match TRBD1. CDR1 and CDR2 (germline): LNHDA, SQIVND (reference sequence). Trimming at V came to 3 bases and at J to 6 bases, leaving 5 bases not matched to a gene. CDR3 length: 15 residues. The CDR3 coding sequence is TGTGCCAGTAGTATCGTGGGGGACAGGGGCAATGAGCAGTTCTTC. This translates into CASSIVGDRGNEQFF.

J is TRBJ1-2 and V is TRBV5-1, with 8 bases fitting TRBD1. Per germline, CDR1 SGHRS and CDR2 YFSETQ. V lost 3 bases, J lost 3 bases, and 7 bases stayed unmatched. This CDR3 region has 15 residues. The CDR3, as DNA: TGCGCCAGCAGCTACCGGACAGGGCAGGACTATGGCTACACCTTC. This gives the protein CASSYRTGQDYGYTF.

The chain combines TRBV21-1 with TRBJ2-7; TRBD2, the table's D call, was not compared with the DNA. TRBV21-1 is a recognized pseudogene. The CDR3 contains 13 residues. The CDR3 protein is CASSNSSGGEQYV. CDR3 nucleotide sequence: TGTGCCAGCAGCAATTCGAGCGGGGGAGAGCAGTACGTC.

The chain has TRBV2 and TRBJ1-1; perhaps TRBD1 as D (5 bases). Germline CDR1 SNHLY, CDR2 FYNNEI. V dropped 6 bases and J dropped 1 base, with 9 bases sitting between them. The CDR3 length is 13 residues. This CDR3 is CASSPTENTEAFF. In nucleotides, the CDR3 is TGTGCCAGCAGCCCGACAGAGAACACTGAAGCTTTCTTT.